What follows describes a single TCR beta chain. The V gene end was trimmed by 2 bases and the J gene end by 2 bases; junction bases not matched to a gene: 18. Germline V CDR1 and CDR2: SGHVS, FQNEAQ. The CDR3 is 19 amino acids. This entry comes from a study of blood T cell repertoires in COVID-19. TCRdb keeps only in-frame clones here, not all; method: immunoSEQ multiplex PCR. The sample shows 65,000 or so clones, roughly 77% of them seen only once. The gene calls are TRBV7-8 and TRBJ2-7; 7 bases fit TRBD1. This sequence was found in a woman in her seventies with acute or convalescent COVID-19. The sample comprised peripheral blood. The CDR3 loop reads CASSLLMAGGIEAPYEQYF. In DNA, the CDR3 is TGTGCCAGCAGCTTATTAATGGCAGGGGGAATCGAAGCGCCCTACGAGCAGTACTTC.